Below are 28 T cell receptor beta chains sequenced from a single sample in a study of cytomegalovirus exposure and HLA in healthy donors (TCRdb year 2017). Library generation was performed with the immunoSEQ multiplex PCR assay. For the multiplex PCR, a mixture combining 60 forward primers for TCR Vbeta segments and 13 reverse primers for TCR Jbeta segments was used. TCRdb took over this immuneACCESS table, retaining in-frame rearrangements with V and J assigned. Such tables are incomplete; in checked studies, under half of the missing clones stem from an unresolved V gene, and the remainder is unexplained. Counted in this sample were some 97,000 clones; 79% of them appeared once. Jointly, the top ten make up roughly 4% of the sample. Sequencing input: PBMCs. Receptors originate from a female donor in good health and CMV-seropositive.

This chain connects TRBV29-1 to TRBJ1-1; D not resolved. Germline assignment: CDR1 SQVTM and CDR2 ANQGSEA. There are 14 residues in the CDR3. The ends were cut back, 7 bases at V and 0 bases at J, with 15 bases in the middle. CDR3 residues: CSAGPSGMNTEAFF. The CDR3 region has the DNA TGCAGCGCTGGACCGAGCGGTATGAACACTGAAGCTTTCTTT.

The chain links TRBV18 to TRBJ2-3; 9 nucleotides agree with TRBD2. Looked up from germline, CDR1 is KGHSH and CDR2 is LQKENI. The CDR3 has 14 amino acids. V was clipped by 3 bases and J by 4 bases; unmatched bases: 2. The CDR3 loop is CASSPSGGSDTQYF. The CDR3 DNA reads as TGTGCCAGCTCACCTAGCGGGGGCTCAGATACGCAGTATTTT.

This chain connects TRBV5-6 to TRBJ2-6; tentative D call: TRBD2 (5 bases). This CDR3 spans 16 amino acids. V lost 4 bases to trimming and J lost 4 bases, with 15 bases between them. Germline CDR1 SGHDT, CDR2 YYEEEE. CDR3 sequence (DNA): TGTGCCAGCAGCAAGGGCGGGTGGCGCGGGGCCAACGTCCTGACTTTC. Protein product: CASSKGGWRGANVLTF.

J is TRBJ1-1 and V is TRBV10-1; tentative D call: TRBD1 (5 bases). The V end was cut by 0 bases, the J end by 1 base, with 15 bases between. The CDR3 is 17 residues long. The germline V gene has CDR1 WNHNN and CDR2 SYGVQD (reference sequence). CDR3 sequence (DNA): TGCGCCAGCAGTGAGTCGAGCGAAAGGGGCTGGAACACTGAAGCTTTCTTT. This translates into CASSESSERGWNTEAFF.

This clone was seen a few times. The V and J genes are TRBV2 and TRBJ2-7, with TRBD1 matching over 8 bases. V shed 8 bases and J 3 bases; nucleotides not matched to a gene: 9. The V gene's germline CDR1 is SNHLY and CDR2 FYNNEI. This CDR3 has 14 amino acids. For the CDR3, the DNA is TGTGCCAGCGTACGTTCGGACAGGGTCTACGAGCAGTACTTC. Translated, it gives CASVRSDRVYEQYF.

V usage is TRBV5-4 and J usage is TRBJ1-1; D remains ambiguous. The length of the CDR3 is 14 residues. CDR1 is SGHNT and CDR2 is YYREEE in the germline V gene (reference sequence). The V end was cut by 4 bases, the J end by 4 bases, with 14 bases between. The CDR3 sequence: CASSQDAGSTEAFF. The CDR3 bases are TGTGCCAGCAGCCAGGACGCGGGGAGCACTGAAGCTTTCTTT.

V usage is TRBV5-8 and J usage is TRBJ2-6; TRBD1 matches at 8 bases. CDR1 and CDR2 from the germline V gene are SGHTS and YDEGEE. V dropped 3 bases and J dropped 13; count of bases not matched to a gene: 9. CDR3 length equals 14 residues. The CDR3 DNA sequence: TGTGCCAGCAGCTCGACATTAGGGACAGGAGTCCTGACTTTC. This translates into CASSSTLGTGVLTF.

The CDR3 DNA reads as TGTGCCAGCAGCTCCAACCGGGACATTAGCAATCAGCCCCAGCATTTT. Its protein is CASSSNRDISNQPQHF. The chain links TRBV7-8 to TRBJ1-5; D may be TRBD1 (6 bases). This CDR3 has 16 residues. Germline CDR1 reads SGHVS; CDR2 reads FQNEAQ. V was clipped by 4 bases and J by 0 bases, with 13 bases between them.

This rearrangement joins TRBV7-8 to TRBJ2-7; D gene ambiguous. Germline CDR1 is SGHVS and CDR2 is FQNEAQ. The CDR3 covers 13 residues. Trimming took off 1 base at V and 0 bases at J, with 4 bases between the two ends. This CDR3 reads CASSLGLSYEQYF. CDR3 sequence (DNA): TGTGCCAGCAGCTTAGGGCTCTCCTACGAGCAGTACTTC.

As concerns this clone: One end of the junction varies from germline; a read error may be responsible. V usage is TRBV7-9 and J usage is TRBJ2-5, with D perhaps matching TRBD1 (5 bases). The CDR3 totals 16 residues. The V gene's germline CDR1 is SEHNR and CDR2 FQNEAQ (reference sequence). The CDR3 region is CSSSSRRQLGGETQYF. The CDR3 DNA reads TGTTCCAGCAGCTCCCGGCGACAGTTGGGCGGCGAGACCCAGTACTTC.

The chain couples TRBV27 to TRBJ1-5, with D hard to call. The V end was cut by 0 bases, the J end by 4 bases, with 10 bases between. The CDR3 loop spans 15 amino acids. The V gene's germline CDR1 is MNHEY and CDR2 SMNVEV (reference sequence). This CDR3 is CASSLSIGGNQPQHF. The CDR3 DNA reads as TGTGCCAGCAGTTTATCGATCGGCGGAAATCAGCCCCAGCATTTT.

This clone was picked up a small number of times. This rearrangement joins TRBV19 to TRBJ1-5, with D unclear. Germline CDR1 reads LNHDA; CDR2 reads SQIVND (reference sequence). The CDR3 totals 15 residues. The V and J ends lost 9 bases and 6 bases respectively, with 21 bases between them. As DNA, the CDR3 is TGTGCCAGCGCCAACGCGGGTATTGAGACTCAGCCCCAGCATTTT. This translates into CASANAGIETQPQHF.

The CDR3 bases are TGTGCCAGCAGTCTGGGCGGGGGGGTGTACAATGAGCAGTTCTTC. It specifies CASSLGGGVYNEQFF. V and J are TRBV14 and TRBJ2-1; 9 nucleotides line up with TRBD2. The CDR3 covers 15 residues. Trimming took 6 bases from V and 4 from J; bases not matched to a gene: 7. Germline V gene data show CDR1 as SGHDN and CDR2 as FVKESK.

The rearrangement links TRBV4-1 to TRBJ2-6, with D unresolved. V gave up 3 bases and J gave up 1 base, with 13 bases separating them. The CDR3 runs to 17 residues. In germline, CDR1 is MGHRA, CDR2 YSYEKL. CDR3 DNA sequence: TGCGCCAGCAGCCAGCGGAGCCTGGCATCTGGGGCCAACGTCCTGACTTTC. The encoded protein is CASSQRSLASGANVLTF.

The J gene is TRBJ2-7, the V gene TRBV9; TRBD2 matches 7 bases. Trimming took 4 bases from V and 1 from J; bases not matched to a gene: 5. This CDR3 has 14 residues. Per the germline V gene, CDR1 is SGDLS and CDR2 is YYNGEE. This CDR3 is CASSPAGDSYEQYF. CDR3 sequence (DNA): TGTGCCAGCAGCCCGGCGGGGGATTCCTACGAGCAGTACTTC.

This CDR3 reads CASSWGQGGSQETQYF. In DNA, the CDR3 is TGCGCCAGCAGCTGGGGACAGGGTGGGAGTCAAGAGACCCAGTACTTC. J is TRBJ2-5 and V is TRBV5-1, with TRBD1 identical over 9 bases. This CDR3 region has 16 residues. Germline-derived CDR1 and CDR2 are SGHRS and YFSETQ. V dropped 3 bases and J dropped 2; count of bases not matched to a gene: 8.

The CDR3 nucleotides are TGTGCCAGCAGCACGACAGGCTCTGTGATCGAGCAGTACTTC. Translating it yields CASSTTGSVIEQYF. The rearrangement uses TRBV7-9 and TRBJ2-7; TRBD1 might be the D (6 bases). CDR3 length: 14 amino acids. Deletions cut 5 bases from V and 6 bases from J, with 17 bases between. Germline lookup yields CDR1 SEHNR and CDR2 FQNEAQ (reference sequence).

CDR3 nucleotides: TGTGCCAGTAGTATCCGGACTAGCGGGTACAATGAGCAGTTCTTC. Encoded protein: CASSIRTSGYNEQFF. The rearrangement uses TRBV19 and TRBJ2-1; TRBD2 aligns across 11 bases. The V segment lost 3 bases and the J segment 4 bases; nucleotides outside the gene matches: 2. The CDR3 sequence is 15 residues long. Germline V CDR1 and CDR2: LNHDA, SQIVND (reference sequence).

This clone appeared once. V is TRBV21-1 and J is TRBJ2-7; the D segment call TRBD2 is taken from the table without a DNA check. TRBV21-1 is noted as a pseudogene. The CDR3 contains 17 residues. The chain's CDR3 is CASSKAGRDVKSVEQYF. The CDR3 bases are TGTGCCAGCAGCAAAGCGGGGAGGGACGTCAAGAGTGTCGAGCAGTACTTC.

CDR3 protein: CSTDREQYF. The CDR3 DNA follows: TGCAGCACCGACAGGGAGCAGTACTTC. The chain has TRBV29-1 and TRBJ2-7, with a possible D match to TRBD1 (6 bases). V gave up 8 bases and J gave up 7 bases, with 9 bases separating them. CDR3 length: 9 residues. Germline values: CDR1 SQVTM, CDR2 ANQGSEA.

This rearrangement joins TRBV5-1 to TRBJ2-7; tentatively, D is TRBD2 (7 bases). Germline V CDR1 and CDR2: SGHRS, YFSETQ. There are 16 residues in the CDR3. V dropped 4 bases and J dropped 0 bases, with 17 bases sitting between them. The DNA of the CDR3 is TGCGCCAGCAGCCCTCGGGGGGCGGGGGCCTCCTACGAGCAGTACTTC. Encoded protein: CASSPRGAGASYEQYF.

This clone was counted a single time. This chain joins TRBV4-3 and TRBJ1-4, with TRBD1 matching 7 bases. The CDR3 is 18 amino acids. Germline V gene sequence: CDR1 LGHNA, CDR2 YSLEER. Trimming at V came to 0 bases and at J to 3 bases, leaving 10 bases not matched to a gene. For the CDR3, the DNA is TGCGCCAGCAGCCAAGATTGGGACAGAAGGGCTTCTAATGAAAAACTGTTTTTT. Amino acids: CASSQDWDRRASNEKLFF.

The chain couples TRBV14 to TRBJ2-3; D remains unclear. Trimming took 2 bases from V and 9 from J, leaving 6 bases between them. The CDR3 length is 11 residues. The germline V gene has CDR1 SGHDN and CDR2 FVKESK. The CDR3 DNA reads as TGTGCCAGCAGCCAATCAGTCACGCAGTATTTT. It translates to CASSQSVTQYF.

This clone has just one count. J is TRBJ2-7 and V is TRBV5-4, with D possibly TRBD1 on 6 matching bases. The CDR3 has 15 residues. Germline CDR1 is SGHNT and CDR2 is YYREEE (reference sequence). Between the trimmed V and J ends, which lost 2 bases and 2 bases, there was a span of 14 bases. DNA for the CDR3: TGTGCCAGCAGCTTTAGGGGGACGGGGACCTACGAGCAGTACTTC. Translation: CASSFRGTGTYEQYF.

This clone turned up a few times. CDR3 DNA sequence: TGTGCCAGCAGACCCGGGCTGGTAGCGGGCGGAAGATACAATGAGCAGTTCTTC. Encoded protein: CASRPGLVAGGRYNEQFF. This chain links TRBV5-5 with TRBJ2-1; TRBD2 agrees at 7 bases. Germline values: CDR1 SGHKS, CDR2 YYEKEE (reference sequence). The junction had 18 bases not matched to a gene; V was cut back by 5 bases and J by 4 bases. The CDR3 is made up of 18 amino acids.

In its sample, this clone was seen once. The gene calls are TRBV6-6 and TRBJ2-1; D remains unclear. This CDR3 region has 15 residues. The V gene lost 2 bases and the J gene lost 7 bases, with 15 bases spanning the gap. Germline V gene lookup returns CDR1 MNHNY and CDR2 SVGAGI (reference sequence). As DNA, the CDR3 is TGTGCCAGCAGTTACGGAGCAGCTACCGGGAATGAGCAGTTCTTC. Protein product: CASSYGAATGNEQFF.

The chain joins TRBV6-5 to TRBJ2-5; 9 nucleotides align to TRBD2. This CDR3 has 13 residues. Germline V gives CDR1 MNHEY, CDR2 SVGAGI. The junction had 3 bases not matched to a gene; V was cut back by 5 bases and J by 5 bases. The CDR3 sequence is CASSRGLAETQYF. The CDR3 DNA is TGTGCCAGCAGTCGCGGACTAGCGGAGACCCAGTACTTC.

This chain connects TRBV7-7 to TRBJ1-1; D uncertain. The germline gives CDR1 SSHAT, CDR2 FNYEAQ (reference sequence). This CDR3 comprises 16 residues. V gave up 3 bases and J gave up 1 base, with 15 bases separating them. The CDR3 coding sequence is TGTGCCAGCAGCTTCGGACGGCGTCGGGGGAACACTGAAGCTTTCTTT. Translating it yields CASSFGRRRGNTEAFF.